Listed here are 5 T cell receptor beta chains from one sample, sequenced in a study of T cell repertoires in cytomegalovirus infection (dated by TCRdb to the late 2010s). This sample was sequenced with an Illumina HiSeq 1500. TCRdb reprocessing: public reads trimmed at Q25 with fastp, clones called with MiXCR, in-frame beta chains kept. Every distinct CDR3 protein forms one entry, paired with its most common genes and DNA. In all, the sample holds 200,000 or so distinct CDR3 sequences, and 28% of those were seen once. 30% to 40% of the sample is held by the ten biggest clonotypes. The sequenced sample was PBMCs. The source of these receptors is a human donor in good health (CMV status not recorded). Some clones in this sample may be carry-over from other donors' samples.

The J gene is TRBJ1-2, the V gene TRBV20-1, with D unresolved. The CDR3 spans 15 residues. The V gene's germline CDR1 is DFQATT and CDR2 SNEGSKA (reference sequence). V lost 1 base and J 0 bases, leaving 12 bases between the germline ends. CDR3 sequence: CSARVEGAANYGYTF. Written as DNA, the CDR3 is TGCAGTGCTAGAGTCGAGGGAGCAGCTAACTATGGCTACACCTTC.

The chain joins TRBV6-2 or TRBV6-3 to TRBJ1-1, with D perhaps TRBD1 (5 bases). The CDR3 length is 13 residues. V was clipped by 2 bases and J by 5 bases, with 9 bases between them. CDR1 is MNHEY and CDR2 is SVGEGT in the germline V gene. Here the CDR3 DNA reads TGTGCCAGCAGTTACCAGGGAGGGACTGAAGCTTTCTTT. Encoded protein: CASSYQGGTEAFF.

This clonotype was counted between two and nine times. The chain combines TRBV14 with TRBJ1-2; D possibly corresponds to TRBD1 (5 bases). The CDR3 totals 13 residues. V was clipped by 3 bases and J by 3 bases, with 8 bases between them. CDR1 and CDR2 (germline): SGHDN, FVKESK. The chain's CDR3 is CASSQGQDYGYTF. As DNA, the CDR3 is TGTGCCAGCAGCCAGGGGCAGGACTATGGCTACACCTTC.

This clonotype occurred a few times. J is TRBJ1-1 and V is TRBV20-1; 9 positions match TRBD1. The CDR3 length is 15 residues. Per the germline V gene, CDR1 is DFQATT and CDR2 is SNEGSKA (reference sequence). With 8 bases clipped from V and 5 bases from J, the junction kept 15 bases outside the gene matches. CDR3 protein: CSPKSRTGASTEAFF. In nucleotides, the CDR3 is TGCAGTCCTAAGTCTCGGACAGGGGCATCGACTGAAGCTTTCTTT.

In its sample, this clonotype was seen many times. This chain connects TRBV7-2 to TRBJ1-1; 7 positions match TRBD1. Per the germline V gene, CDR1 is SGHTA and CDR2 is FQGNSA. This CDR3 spans 12 amino acids. With 6 bases clipped from V and 11 bases from J, the junction kept 9 bases outside the gene matches. The CDR3 protein is CASSPRQGRAFF. The CDR3 DNA follows: TGTGCCAGCAGTCCTAGACAGGGACGGGCTTTCTTT.